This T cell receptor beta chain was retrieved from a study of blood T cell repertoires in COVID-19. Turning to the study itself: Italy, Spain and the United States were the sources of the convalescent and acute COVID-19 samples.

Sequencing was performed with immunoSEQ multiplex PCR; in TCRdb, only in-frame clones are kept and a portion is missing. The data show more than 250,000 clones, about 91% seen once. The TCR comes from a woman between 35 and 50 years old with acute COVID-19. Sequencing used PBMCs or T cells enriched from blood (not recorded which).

In nucleotides, the CDR3 is TGTGCCAGCAGCTTAGCGGGCTCCGGGGTGCCCGGTGGGCCTTACAATGAGCAGTTCTTC. Its translation is CASSLAGSGVPGGPYNEQFF. The J gene is TRBJ2-1, the V gene TRBV7-8, with TRBD2 as a possible D gene (5 bases). There are 20 residues in the CDR3. V lost 0 bases to trimming and J lost 4 bases, with 25 bases between them. Germline CDR1 is SGHVS and CDR2 is FQNEAQ. Using reference TRBV7-8 and TRBJ2-1 for the parts outside the CDR3, the full variable domain is GAGVSQSPRYKVAKRGQDVALRCDPISGHVSLFWYQQALGQGPEFLTYFQNEAQLDKSGLPSDRFFAERPEGSVSTLKIQRTQQEDSAVYLCASSLAGSGVPGGPYNEQFFGPGTRLTVL.